These T cell receptor beta chains were read from a single sample in a study of blood T cell repertoires in COVID-19. The data were produced by immunoSEQ multiplex PCR, yet TCRdb's version contains in-frame clones alone and is incomplete. Altogether approximately 200,000 clones are present, about 81% being singletons, with the ten largest covering roughly 3.2%. Sequencing input: PBMCs or T cells enriched from blood (not recorded which). Receptors originate from a woman aged 25 to 39 who had recovered from COVID-19. Each CDR3 is given with its conserved first and last residue. A D gene is named only where the DNA matches it firmly. The size of a clone is reported for some rows only, either as once, few or many, or as a class for expanded clones.

J | V | size | D | CDR3 | DNA
TRBJ1-1 | TRBV4-1 | NA | NA | CASSHTGSSEAFF | TGCGCCAGCAGCCATACAGGGAGTTCTGAAGCTTTCTTT
TRBJ2-4 | TRBV29-1 | NA | TRBD2 | CSVEDGGRAKNIQYF | TGCAGCGTTGAAGATGGGGGGAGGGCGAAAAACATTCAGTACTTC
TRBJ2-1 | TRBV6-5 | NA | NA | CASSYDGTRVNEQFF | TGTGCCAGCAGTTACGACGGGACACGGGTCAATGAGCAGTTCTTC
TRBJ2-7 | TRBV6-5 | NA | TRBD1 | CASSRQGSYEQYF | TGTGCCAGCAGCCGACAGGGGAGCTACGAGCAGTACTTC
TRBJ2-3 | TRBV19 | NA | NA | CASSMADTQYF | TGTGCCAGTAGTATGGCCGATACGCAGTATTTT
TRBJ2-6 | TRBV28 | NA | NA | CASSLVASGANVLTF | TGTGCCAGCAGTTTAGTGGCTTCTGGGGCCAACGTCCTGACTTTC
TRBJ1-2 | TRBV10-3 | few | NA | CAIRIPLARNYGYTF | TGTGCCATCAGGATCCCTCTCGCCCGGAACTATGGCTACACCTTC
TRBJ1-2 | TRBV11-2 | once | NA | CASSLGDTGPYGYTF | TGTGCCAGCAGCTTAGGAGACACAGGGCCCTATGGCTACACCTTC
TRBJ2-3 | TRBV5-4 | once | NA | CASSLVGREVGDTQYF | TGTGCCAGCAGCTTGGTTGGGCGGGAAGTGGGAGATACGCAGTATTTT
TRBJ2-1 | TRBV5-6 | NA | TRBD2 | CASSLSGDPRNEQFF | TGTGCCAGCAGCTTGAGCGGGGACCCTAGGAATGAGCAGTTCTTC
TRBJ2-2 | TRBV6-5 | NA | NA | CASSYSGGPNTGELFF | TGTGCCAGCAGTTACTCGGGCGGGCCGAACACCGGGGAGCTGTTTTTT
TRBJ2-3 | TRBV3-1/TRBV3-2 | NA | TRBD2 | CASSQLAGTDTQYF | TGTGCCAGCAGCCAACTAGCGGGCACAGATACGCAGTATTTT
TRBJ1-1 | TRBV28 | NA | TRBD1 | CASSGTGTTEAFF | TGTGCCAGCAGCGGGACAGGGACCACTGAAGCTTTCTTT
TRBJ2-3 | TRBV5-1 | NA | NA | CASSPYFTDTQYF | TGCGCCAGCAGCCCCTACTTCACAGATACGCAGTATTTT
TRBJ1-6 | TRBV10-2 | NA | NA | CASQRGDYNSPLHF | TGCGCCAGCCAACGGGGGGACTATAATTCACCCCTCCACTTT
TRBJ2-1 | TRBV6-1 | NA | TRBD2 | CASSEGAGGSYNEQFF | TGTGCCAGCAGTGAGGGAGCGGGAGGATCCTACAATGAGCAGTTCTTC
TRBJ1-4 | TRBV19 | NA | TRBD1 | CASTTDRVKEKLFF | TGTGCCAGTACCACGGACAGGGTTAAAGAAAAACTGTTTTTT
TRBJ1-1 | TRBV19 | NA | TRBD1 | CASSRDRATEAFF | TGTGCCAGTAGCCGAGACAGGGCCACTGAAGCTTTCTTT
TRBJ2-7 | TRBV11-3 | NA | NA | CASSLGRVPSNEQYF | TGTGCCAGCAGCTTAGGCAGGGTTCCCTCAAACGAGCAGTACTTC
TRBJ2-3 | TRBV5-1 | NA | TRBD2 | CASSLEGGATDTQYF | TGCGCCAGCAGCTTGGAGGGAGGGGCCACAGATACGCAGTATTTT
TRBJ1-2 | TRBV7-9 | many | TRBD1 | CASSSTGAPFYGYTF | TGTGCCAGCAGCTCTACAGGGGCGCCGTTCTATGGCTACACCTTC
TRBJ1-2 | TRBV27 | NA | NA | CASTLTRGTYGYTF | TGTGCCAGCACCCTCACCCGGGGGACCTATGGCTACACCTTC
TRBJ2-5 | TRBV7-9 | NA | NA | CASSPRRGRETQYF | TGTGCCAGCAGCCCGAGAAGGGGCAGGGAGACCCAGTACTTC
TRBJ1-3 | TRBV7-2 | NA | NA | CASSTRSGGNTIYF | TGTGCCAGCAGCACCCGGAGTGGGGGAAACACCATATATTTT
TRBJ1-2 | TRBV7-3 | NA | NA | CASSLGGTGSGYTF | TGTGCCAGCAGCTTAGGCGGTACCGGATCCGGCTACACCTTC
TRBJ1-2 | TRBV25-1 | NA | NA | CASARGTSGYTF | TGTGCCAGCGCCCGCGGAACTAGTGGCTACACCTTC
TRBJ2-1 | TRBV12-3/TRBV12-4 | NA | NA | CASTPYGAYEQFF | TGTGCCAGCACCCCATATGGGGCGTATGAGCAGTTCTTC
TRBJ2-7 | TRBV9 | NA | TRBD2 | CASSVISGSVEQYF | TGTGCCAGCAGCGTAATTAGCGGGAGTGTCGAGCAGTACTTC
TRBJ1-1 | TRBV27 | once | NA | CASSRVGGVTEAFF | TGTGCCAGCAGTCGGGTGGGGGGGGTAACTGAAGCTTTCTTT
TRBJ1-2 | TRBV24-1 | NA | TRBD1 | CATSLGTAYGYTF | TGTGCCACCTCCTTGGGGACAGCCTATGGCTACACCTTC
TRBJ2-2 | TRBV5-1 | NA | TRBD2 | CASSLGLELGELFF | TGCGCCAGCAGTCTTGGACTAGAACTCGGGGAGCTGTTTTTT
TRBJ2-3 | TRBV15 | NA | NA | CATSRGASALTDTQYF | TGTGCCACCAGCAGAGGGGCTAGCGCCCTCACAGATACGCAGTATTTT
TRBJ1-3 | TRBV2 | NA | TRBD1 | CASTRDRASGNTIYF | TGTGCCAGCACCCGGGACAGAGCTTCTGGAAACACCATATATTTT
TRBJ1-2 | TRBV21-1 | NA | NA | CASSKVPRGRGVYGYTF | TGTGCCAGCAGCAAAGTCCCGCGAGGGAGGGGTGTCTATGGCTACACCTTC
TRBJ2-3 | TRBV11-1 | NA | TRBD2 | CASSFGGAEQYF | TGTGCCAGCAGCTTCGGGGGGGCAGAGCAGTATTTT
TRBJ2-3 | TRBV5-4 | NA | TRBD1 | CASSPPRTGFADTQYF | TGTGCCAGCAGCCCACCCCGGACAGGGTTCGCAGATACGCAGTATTTT
TRBJ2-3 | TRBV28 | once | TRBD2 | CASREDSGRRTDTQYF | TGTGCCAGCAGGGAGGATAGCGGGAGACGTACAGATACGCAGTATTTT
TRBJ2-3 | TRBV29-1 | NA | NA | CSEGLGTDTQYF | TGCAGCGAGGGACTCGGCACAGATACGCAGTATTTT
TRBJ1-4 | TRBV2 | NA | NA | CASREVSGNEKLFF | TGTGCCAGCAGAGAAGTGAGCGGAAATGAAAAACTGTTTTTT
TRBJ2-5 | TRBV28 | NA | NA | CASSFYRETQYF | TGTGCCAGCAGTTTCTATCGGGAGACCCAGTACTTC
TRBJ1-2 | TRBV3-1/TRBV3-2 | NA | NA | CASSQVADGYTF | TGTGCCAGCAGCCAAGTCGCGGATGGCTACACCTTC
TRBJ2-7 | TRBV28 | NA | TRBD2 | CASSRPGLAYEQYF | TGTGCCAGCAGTAGGCCGGGACTAGCCTACGAGCAGTACTTC
TRBJ2-7 | TRBV5-1 | NA | TRBD2 | CASSSGTSGYEQYF | TGCGCCAGCAGCTCCGGGACTAGCGGCTACGAGCAGTACTTC
TRBJ2-5 | TRBV6-6 | NA | NA | CASRGTQKETQYF | TGTGCCAGCAGGGGGACTCAGAAAGAGACCCAGTACTTC
TRBJ1-3 | TRBV7-8 | NA | NA | CASSRLRTVSGNTIYF | TGTGCCAGCAGCCGATTACGCACGGTCTCTGGAAACACCATATATTTT
TRBJ2-7 | TRBV28 | NA | NA | CASSPGFLFGEQYF | TGTGCCAGCAGTCCCGGGTTCCTCTTCGGGGAGCAGTACTTC
TRBJ2-1 | TRBV7-3 | NA | TRBD1 | CASSQGTGNEQFF | TGTGCCAGCAGCCAGGGGACAGGGAATGAGCAGTTCTTC
TRBJ1-1 | TRBV9 | NA | NA | CASSVSGGPSVDTEAFF | TGTGCCAGCAGCGTATCCGGGGGTCCCTCTGTGGACACTGAAGCTTTCTTT
TRBJ1-1 | TRBV10-3 | NA | NA | CAIGGAEETEAFF | TGTGCCATCGGAGGCGCGGAGGAGACTGAAGCTTTCTTT
TRBJ2-1 | TRBV2 | NA | NA | CASSAYEQFF | TGTGCCAGCAGCGCGTATGAGCAGTTCTTC
TRBJ2-5 | TRBV21-1 | NA | NA | CASRPGTGETQYF | TGTGCCAGCAGACCCGGGACAGGCGAGACCCAGTACTTC
TRBJ2-3 | TRBV14 | NA | TRBD2 | CASSQMLGLAGTDTQYF | TGTGCCAGCAGCCAGATGCTGGGGCTAGCGGGCACAGATACGCAGTATTTT
TRBJ2-3 | TRBV11-3 | once | NA | CASSLEGGLDTQYF | TGTGCCAGCAGCTTAGAAGGAGGGCTAGATACGCAGTATTTT